The source of this T cell receptor beta chain is a study of blood T cell repertoires in COVID-19. Study-level information: Both acute and convalescent COVID-19 samples were obtained from the United States, Italy and Spain. Sources were T cells, B-cell-depleted T cells, or PBMCs; the material itself was cDNA or gDNA.

CDR1 and CDR2 (germline): SGHRS, YFSETQ. Trimming removed 1 base from V and 2 bases from J, with 9 bases in between. This CDR3 has 14 amino acids. Sequencing used immunoSEQ multiplex PCR; TCRdb keeps in-frame clones, though not all of them. The sample gives about 160,000 clones, roughly four fifths of which show up once; about 15% is in the top ten. The source material was peripheral blood. This chain uses TRBV5-1 with TRBJ1-1; no clear D. The source is a human donor with acute or convalescent COVID-19. The donor label of this sample is uncertain. CDR3 sequence (DNA): TGCGCCAGCAGCTTGTTCAGTCTCAACACTGAAGCTTTCTTT. This gives the protein CASSLFSLNTEAFF. The full variable domain, its missing parts supplied by reference TRBV5-1 and TRBJ1-1, is KAGVTQTPRYLIKTRGQQVTLSCSPISGHRSVSWYQQTPGQGLQFLFEYFSETQRNKGNFPGRFSGRQFSNSRSEMNVSTLELGDSALYLCASSLFSLNTEAFFGQGTRLTVV.